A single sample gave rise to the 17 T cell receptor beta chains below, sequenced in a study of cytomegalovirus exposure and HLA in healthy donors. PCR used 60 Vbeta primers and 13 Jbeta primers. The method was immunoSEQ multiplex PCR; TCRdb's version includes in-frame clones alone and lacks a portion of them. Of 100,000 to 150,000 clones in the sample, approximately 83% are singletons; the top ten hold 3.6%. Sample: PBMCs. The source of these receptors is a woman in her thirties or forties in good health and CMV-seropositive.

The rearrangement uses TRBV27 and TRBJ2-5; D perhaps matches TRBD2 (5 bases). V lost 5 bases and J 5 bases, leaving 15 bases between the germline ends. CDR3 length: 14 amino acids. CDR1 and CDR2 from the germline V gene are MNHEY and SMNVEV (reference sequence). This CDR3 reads CASSPKRWWETQYF. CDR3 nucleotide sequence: TGTGCCAGCAGTCCGAAGCGGTGGTGGGAGACCCAGTACTTC.

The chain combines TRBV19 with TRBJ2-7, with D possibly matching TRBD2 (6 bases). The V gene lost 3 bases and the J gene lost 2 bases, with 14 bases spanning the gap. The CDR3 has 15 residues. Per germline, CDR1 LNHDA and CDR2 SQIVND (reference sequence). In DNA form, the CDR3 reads TGTGCCAGTAGTATCGTGGGGGAGGTTGCCTACGAGCAGTACTTC. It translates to CASSIVGEVAYEQYF.

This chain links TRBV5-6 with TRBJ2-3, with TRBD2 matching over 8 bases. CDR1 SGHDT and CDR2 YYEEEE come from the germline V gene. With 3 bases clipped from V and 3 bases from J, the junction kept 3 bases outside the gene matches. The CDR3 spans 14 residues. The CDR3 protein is CASSSSSGTDTQYF. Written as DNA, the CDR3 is TGTGCCAGCAGCTCCTCTAGCGGGACAGATACGCAGTATTTT.

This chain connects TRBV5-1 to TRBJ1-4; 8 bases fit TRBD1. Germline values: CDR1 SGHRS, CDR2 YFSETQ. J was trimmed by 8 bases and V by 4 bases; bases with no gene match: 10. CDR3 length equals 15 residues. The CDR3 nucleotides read TGCGCCAGCAGCCCGAGAGGACAGGGACGAGAAAAACTGTTTTTT. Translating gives CASSPRGQGREKLFF.

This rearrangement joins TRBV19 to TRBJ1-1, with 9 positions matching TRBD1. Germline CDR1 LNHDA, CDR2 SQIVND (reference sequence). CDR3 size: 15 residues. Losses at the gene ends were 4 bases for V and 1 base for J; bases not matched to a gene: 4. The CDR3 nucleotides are TGTGCCAGTAGTACTAGACAGGGGGGGAACACTGAAGCTTTCTTT. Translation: CASSTRQGGNTEAFF.

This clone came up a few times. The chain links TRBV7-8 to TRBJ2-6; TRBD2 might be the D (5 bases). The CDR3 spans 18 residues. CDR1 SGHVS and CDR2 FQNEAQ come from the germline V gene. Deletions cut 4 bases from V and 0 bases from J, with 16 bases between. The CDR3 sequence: CASSSGIALSSGANVLTF. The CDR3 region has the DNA TGTGCCAGCAGCTCCGGGATCGCTTTGAGCTCTGGGGCCAACGTCCTGACTTTC. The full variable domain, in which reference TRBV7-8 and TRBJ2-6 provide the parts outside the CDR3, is GAGVSQSPRYKVAKRGQDVALRCDPISGHVSLFWYQQALGQGPEFLTYFQNEAQLDKSGLPSDRFFAERPEGSVSTLKIQRTQQEDSAVYLCASSSGIALSSGANVLTFGAGSRLTVL.

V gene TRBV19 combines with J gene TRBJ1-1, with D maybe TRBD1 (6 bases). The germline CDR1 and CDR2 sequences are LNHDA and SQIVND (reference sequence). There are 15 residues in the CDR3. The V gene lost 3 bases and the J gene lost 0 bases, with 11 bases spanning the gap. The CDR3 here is CASSIGQPLNTEAFF. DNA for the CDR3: TGTGCCAGTAGTATCGGACAGCCACTGAACACTGAAGCTTTCTTT.

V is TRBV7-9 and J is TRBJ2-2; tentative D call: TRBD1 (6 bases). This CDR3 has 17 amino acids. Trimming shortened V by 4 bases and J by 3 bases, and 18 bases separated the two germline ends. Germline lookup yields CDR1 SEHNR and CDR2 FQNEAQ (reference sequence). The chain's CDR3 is CASSSQQGHPYTGELFF. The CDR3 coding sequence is TGTGCCAGCAGCTCACAGCAGGGACACCCCTACACCGGGGAGCTGTTTTTT.

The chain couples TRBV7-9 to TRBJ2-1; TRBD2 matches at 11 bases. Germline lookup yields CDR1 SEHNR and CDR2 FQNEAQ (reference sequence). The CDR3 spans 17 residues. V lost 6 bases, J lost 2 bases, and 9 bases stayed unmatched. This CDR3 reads CASRQPGLAEPYNEQFF. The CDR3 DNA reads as TGTGCCAGCAGGCAGCCGGGACTAGCGGAGCCCTACAATGAGCAGTTCTTC.

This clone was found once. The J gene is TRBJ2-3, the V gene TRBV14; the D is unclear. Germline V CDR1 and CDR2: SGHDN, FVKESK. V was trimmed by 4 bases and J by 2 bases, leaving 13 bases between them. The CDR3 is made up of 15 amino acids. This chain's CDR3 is CASSPLITATDTQYF. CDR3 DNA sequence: TGTGCCAGCAGCCCCCTAATCACAGCCACAGATACGCAGTATTTT.

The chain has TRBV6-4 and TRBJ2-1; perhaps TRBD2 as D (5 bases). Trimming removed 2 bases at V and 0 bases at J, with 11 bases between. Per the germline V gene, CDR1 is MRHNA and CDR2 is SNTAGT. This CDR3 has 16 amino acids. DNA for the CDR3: TGTGCCAGCAGTGACGAGGGAGTCACCTCCTACAATGAGCAGTTCTTC. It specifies CASSDEGVTSYNEQFF.

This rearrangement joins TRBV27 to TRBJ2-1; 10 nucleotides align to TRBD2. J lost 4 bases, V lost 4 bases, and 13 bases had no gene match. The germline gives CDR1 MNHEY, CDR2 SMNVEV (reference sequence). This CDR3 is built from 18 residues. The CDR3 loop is CASSSLAGDGVWYNEQFF. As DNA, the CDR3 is TGTGCCAGCAGTTCGCTAGCGGGAGATGGGGTGTGGTACAATGAGCAGTTCTTC.

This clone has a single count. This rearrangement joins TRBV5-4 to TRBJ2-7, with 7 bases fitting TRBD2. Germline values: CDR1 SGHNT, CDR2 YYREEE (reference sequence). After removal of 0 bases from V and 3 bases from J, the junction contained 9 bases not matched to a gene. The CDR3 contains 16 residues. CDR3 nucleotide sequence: TGTGCCAGCAGCTTGGCTGGGCTAGCGGAGAACTACGAGCAGTACTTC. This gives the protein CASSLAGLAENYEQYF.

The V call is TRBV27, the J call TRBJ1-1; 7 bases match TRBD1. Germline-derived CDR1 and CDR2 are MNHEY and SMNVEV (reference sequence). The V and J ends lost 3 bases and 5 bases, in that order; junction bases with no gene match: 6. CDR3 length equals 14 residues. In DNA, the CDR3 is TGTGCCAGCAGTTTCCACAGGGGTGAGACTGAAGCTTTCTTT. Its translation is CASSFHRGETEAFF.

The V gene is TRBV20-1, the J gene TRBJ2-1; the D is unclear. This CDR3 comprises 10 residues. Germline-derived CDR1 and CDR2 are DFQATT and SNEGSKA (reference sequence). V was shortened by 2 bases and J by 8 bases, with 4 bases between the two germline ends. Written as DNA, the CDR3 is TGCAGTGCTAGAAGCCATGAGCAGTTCTTC. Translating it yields CSARSHEQFF.

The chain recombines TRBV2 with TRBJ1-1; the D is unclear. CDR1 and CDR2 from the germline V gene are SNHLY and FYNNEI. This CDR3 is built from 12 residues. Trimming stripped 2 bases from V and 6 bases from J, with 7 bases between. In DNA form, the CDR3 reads TGTGCCAGCAGTGAAAGGGAGGCTGAAGCTTTCTTT. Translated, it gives CASSEREAEAFF.

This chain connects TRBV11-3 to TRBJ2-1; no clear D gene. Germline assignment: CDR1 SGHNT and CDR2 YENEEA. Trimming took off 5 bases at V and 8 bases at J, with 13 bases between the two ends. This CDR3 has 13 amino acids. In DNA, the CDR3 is TGTGCCAGCAGCCGTACACGACTGGATGAGCAGTTCTTC. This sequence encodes CASSRTRLDEQFF.